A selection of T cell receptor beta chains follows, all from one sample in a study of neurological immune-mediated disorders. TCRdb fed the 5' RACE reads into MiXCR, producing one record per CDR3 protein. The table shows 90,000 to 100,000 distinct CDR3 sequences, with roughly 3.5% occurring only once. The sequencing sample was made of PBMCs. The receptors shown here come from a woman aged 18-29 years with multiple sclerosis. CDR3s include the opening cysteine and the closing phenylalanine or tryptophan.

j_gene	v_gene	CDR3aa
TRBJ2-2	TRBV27	CASSLGGYTGELFF
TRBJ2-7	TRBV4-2	CASSQGTGRAYEQYF
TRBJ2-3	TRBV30	CAWSDGRSTDTQYF
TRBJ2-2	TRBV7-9	CASSSGQRGAGELFF
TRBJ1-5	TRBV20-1	CSALKTGYNQPQHF
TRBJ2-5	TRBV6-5	CASSDEWGGGPQETQYF
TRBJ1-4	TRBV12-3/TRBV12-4	CASNNGGRNEKLFF
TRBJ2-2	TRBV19	CASSRSVANTGELFF
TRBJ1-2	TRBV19	CASSPRTADSNYGYTF
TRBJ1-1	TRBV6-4	CASSEQLNTEAFF
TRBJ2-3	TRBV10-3	CAISAGGPTDKQYF
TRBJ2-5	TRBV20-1	CSARGGTGRETQYF
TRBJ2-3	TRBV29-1	CSVEAGGGADTQYF
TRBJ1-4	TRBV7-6	CASGSRQNNEKLFF
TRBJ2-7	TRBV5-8	CASRLGLAGSYEQYF
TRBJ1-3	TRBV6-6	CASSSRGPENTIYF
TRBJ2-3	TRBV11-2	CASSSPSPGLRGTDTQYF
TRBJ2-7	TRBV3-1	CASSQVWGNEQYF
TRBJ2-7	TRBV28	CASIPGTGLEQYF
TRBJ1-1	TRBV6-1	CASSETGSSTEAFF
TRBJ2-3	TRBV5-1	CASSLAGEGARDTQYF
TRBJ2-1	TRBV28	CASSSLLADNEQFF
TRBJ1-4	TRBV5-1	CASSGADPRGEKLFF
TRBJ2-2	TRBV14	CASSQDRNGGNTGELFF
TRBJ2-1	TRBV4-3	CASSQDGGSQFF
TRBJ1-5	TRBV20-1	CSARDFLKAGTGVNQPQHF
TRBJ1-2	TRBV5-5	CASSLAFNSPNYGYTF
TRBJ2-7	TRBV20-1	CSARGRTGNYEQYF
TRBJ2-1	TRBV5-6	CASSSGLSIEQFF
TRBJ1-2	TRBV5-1	CASSSGGGYGYTF
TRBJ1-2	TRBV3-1	CASSHQGAKRGYTF
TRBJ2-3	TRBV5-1	CASSSQGRSDTQYF